In this sample, the clone carrying this T cell receptor beta chain turned up many times. The data are from a study of T-cell reconstitution after alpha-beta-depleted transplantation in children. The CDR3 runs to 13 residues. V lost 5 bases, J lost 4 bases, and 14 bases lay in between. Germline V gives CDR1 DFQATT, CDR2 SNEGSKA (reference sequence). Library preparation (for TCRbeta) was performed with unique molecular identifiers. MiXCR was run by TCRdb on the PCR reads, yielding one entry per CDR3 protein. The table includes some 530,000 distinct CDR3 sequences, around 13% detected once. The sequence was obtained from a human donor who donated a stem cell graft to a child with combined immunodeficiency. The rearrangement uses TRBV20-1 and TRBJ1-1; D ambiguous. This sample comprised PBMCs from the stem cell graft donor, obtained from the stem cell graft. CDR3 sequence: CSAAHGWGTEAFF. The CDR3 DNA is TGCAGTGCTGCCCATGGCTGGGGCACTGAAGCTTTCTTT.